These 25 T cell receptor beta chains originate from one sample sequenced in a study of shared clonotypes between healthy human individuals. This table comes from immunoSEQ multiplex PCR, and its TCRdb copy is limited to in-frame clones, with some not included. This table holds approximately 620,000 clones, less than 98% found once. Sequenced sample: naive CD4+ T cells sorted from blood. Subset of the sample: CD45RA+ positively selected. These receptors all stem from a woman in her 30s in good health.

The V gene is TRBV30, the J gene TRBJ2-1; D uncertain. V lost 0 bases to trimming and J lost 8 bases, with 17 bases between them. CDR1 is GTSNPN, CDR2 SVGIG, per germline (reference sequence). The CDR3 covers 15 residues. This CDR3 is CAWSVKDSRKHEQFF. CDR3 coding DNA: TGTGCCTGGAGTGTAAAGGATAGCCGGAAGCATGAGCAGTTCTTC.

In DNA, the CDR3 is TGCGCCAGCAGCTTGGCCCAGGGGGCGGACACCGGGGAGCTGTTTTTT. Translated, it gives CASSLAQGADTGELFF. This chain joins TRBV5-1 and TRBJ2-2, with TRBD1 identical over 8 bases. The germline V gene encodes CDR1 SGHRS and CDR2 YFSETQ. The CDR3 consists of 16 residues. With 0 bases clipped from V and 3 bases from J, the junction kept 4 bases outside the gene matches.

The rearrangement joins TRBV2 to TRBJ1-4; no clear D gene. This CDR3 has 15 residues. V was trimmed by 0 bases and J by 7 bases, leaving 12 bases between them. Germline V gene lookup returns CDR1 SNHLY and CDR2 FYNNEI. The CDR3 nucleotides read TGTGCCAGCAGTGAAGCGGCCACCATGGGTGAAAAACTGTTTTTT. It codes for CASSEAATMGEKLFF.

The rearrangement links TRBV6-4 to TRBJ2-3; D is possibly TRBD1 (5 bases). Germline V lookup: CDR1 MRHNA, CDR2 SNTAGT. The CDR3 length is 14 residues. V dropped 6 bases and J dropped 0 bases, with 10 bases sitting between them. The CDR3 reads CASRETESTDTQYF. The CDR3 region has the DNA TGTGCCAGCAGAGAGACAGAAAGCACAGATACGCAGTATTTT.

This chain uses TRBV2 with TRBJ2-3; TRBD2 matches 10 bases. Trimming took 10 bases from V and 2 from J; bases not matched to a gene: 6. CDR1 SNHLY and CDR2 FYNNEI come from the germline V gene. The CDR3 is made up of 14 amino acids. Written as DNA, the CDR3 is TGTGCCACCCAGACTAGCGGGCACACAGATACGCAGTATTTT. This gives the protein CATQTSGHTDTQYF.

Details on this clone: Other DNA sequences in this sample translate to the same CDR3. V gene TRBV28 combines with J gene TRBJ2-6, with D perhaps assigned TRBD1 or TRBD2 (5 bases each). Trimming removed 2 bases from V and 2 bases from J, with 7 bases in between. Germline lookup yields CDR1 MDHEN and CDR2 SYDVKM. The CDR3 runs to 15 residues. The CDR3 loop reads CASSLGGTGANVLTF. The CDR3 coding sequence is TGTGCCAGCAGTTTAGGGGGAACTGGGGCCAACGTCCTGACTTTC.

CDR3 protein: CASSPANTEAFF. Here the CDR3 DNA reads TGTGCCAGCAGCCCAGCCAACACTGAAGCTTTCTTT. The J gene is TRBJ1-1, the V gene TRBV7-9, with D uncertain. The CDR3 is made up of 12 amino acids. Germline CDR1 reads SEHNR; CDR2 reads FQNEAQ (reference sequence). V lost 5 bases and J 2 bases, leaving 6 bases between the germline ends.

The chain employs TRBV6-5 and TRBJ2-7; TRBD1 aligns across 10 bases. There are 15 residues in the CDR3. Germline lookup yields CDR1 MNHEY and CDR2 SVGAGI. With V trimmed by 0 bases and J by 9 bases, 8 bases remained unmatched. For the CDR3, the DNA is TGTGCCAGCAGTTACTCGGGACAGGGGATAAGACGGCAGTACTTC. Encoded protein: CASSYSGQGIRRQYF.

J is TRBJ2-7 and V is TRBV19, with 10 bases aligning to TRBD2. CDR1 and CDR2 (germline): LNHDA, SQIVND (reference sequence). V gave up 7 bases and J gave up 0 bases; unmatched junction bases: 3. The CDR3 runs 14 residues. CDR3 in DNA: TGTGCCAGTAAAAGGACTAGCGGCTCCTACGAGCAGTACTTC. Protein product: CASKRTSGSYEQYF.

The chain links TRBV5-4 to TRBJ2-7; D possibly corresponds to TRBD2 (5 bases). The CDR3 extends over 15 amino acids. Germline V gene lookup returns CDR1 SGHNT and CDR2 YYREEE (reference sequence). Trimming left V 3 bases short and J 0 bases short, with 13 bases between. In DNA, the CDR3 is TGTGCCAGCAGCTCCCTAGAGGGCATCTCCTACGAGCAGTACTTC. Its translation is CASSSLEGISYEQYF.

The chain carries TRBV6-6 and TRBJ2-5; D perhaps matches TRBD2 (5 bases). CDR1 MNHNY and CDR2 SVGAGI come from the germline V gene (reference sequence). Trimming stripped 6 bases from V and 0 bases from J, with 14 bases between. The CDR3 runs to 15 residues. CDR3 DNA: TGTGCCAGCAGCCGACTTGGGGAGTACCAAGAGACCCAGTACTTC. Residues: CASSRLGEYQETQYF.

The rearrangement joins TRBV15 to TRBJ2-7; 14 bases are a match to TRBD2. CDR1 and CDR2 from the germline V gene are LNHNV and YYDKDF (reference sequence). This CDR3 region has 14 residues. Germline trimming cut 6 bases from V and 6 bases from J; bases unmatched to any gene: 4. The CDR3 DNA is TGTGCCACCAGAGAGGGACTAGCGGGAGTCGAGCAGTACTTC. Its translation: CATREGLAGVEQYF.

The genes are TRBV4-1 and TRBJ1-5; the D gene is possibly TRBD1 (6 bases). This CDR3 contains 16 residues. Germline V gives CDR1 MGHRA, CDR2 YSYEKL. Deletions cut 4 bases from V and 0 bases from J, with 13 bases between. CDR3 nucleotides: TGCGCCAGCAGCCTTCTACAGGGACTTAGCAATCAGCCCCAGCATTTT. It translates to CASSLLQGLSNQPQHF.

The chain employs TRBV9 and TRBJ2-1; maybe TRBD2 (5 bases). This CDR3 has 13 residues. Germline V CDR1 and CDR2: SGDLS, YYNGEE. Trimming left V 3 bases short and J 6 bases short, with 10 bases between. CDR3 amino acids: CASSGIAFNEQFF. CDR3 bases: TGTGCCAGCAGCGGGATAGCGTTCAATGAGCAGTTCTTC.

The chain recombines TRBV4-2 with TRBJ1-1, with 8 positions matching TRBD1. There are 20 residues in the CDR3. Losses at the gene ends were 1 base for V and 0 bases for J; bases not matched to a gene: 16. Germline lookup yields CDR1 LGHNA and CDR2 YNFKEQ. CDR3 nucleotides: TGTGCCAGCAGCCAAGTGCCGAAGCAAGGACAGGGCAAACTGAACACTGAAGCTTTCTTT. Protein product: CASSQVPKQGQGKLNTEAFF.

This chain connects TRBV18 to TRBJ2-7; the D is unclear. From germline, CDR1 is KGHSH and CDR2 LQKENI. The CDR3 totals 14 residues. V was shortened by 4 bases and J by 2 bases, with 12 bases between the two germline ends. The CDR3: CASSHTENTYEQYF. CDR3 nucleotides: TGTGCCAGCTCACACACAGAAAACACCTACGAGCAGTACTTC.

This clone was counted a few times. This chain connects TRBV27 to TRBJ1-2, with a tentative D call TRBD1 (6 bases). The CDR3 consists of 14 residues. Trimming shortened V by 0 bases and J by 3 bases, and 8 bases separated the two germline ends. Germline V lookup: CDR1 MNHEY, CDR2 SMNVEV (reference sequence). CDR3 sequence: CASSLSPGDYGYTF. CDR3 nucleotide sequence: TGTGCCAGCAGTTTATCTCCAGGGGACTATGGCTACACCTTC.

V usage is TRBV28 and J usage is TRBJ1-2; weak D call: TRBD1 (5 bases). The CDR3 sequence is 12 residues long. V was pared by 6 bases and J by 5 bases, with 10 bases between. Germline CDR1 and CDR2: MDHEN and SYDVKM. The CDR3 region is CASRSGWYGYTF. The CDR3 region has the DNA TGTGCCAGCAGGTCAGGGTGGTATGGCTACACCTTC.

The rearrangement uses TRBV4-1 and TRBJ2-5, with 11 bases fitting TRBD2. Looked up from germline, CDR1 is MGHRA and CDR2 is YSYEKL. The CDR3 contains 17 residues. J gave up 5 bases and V 8 bases, and 16 bases lay outside the gene matches. CDR3 in DNA: TGCGCCAGCTCACCGAATAGCGGGAGGGCTTTAGAGGAGACCCAGTACTTC. It is translated as CASSPNSGRALEETQYF.

The chain has TRBV6-5 and TRBJ1-1, with a weak D call TRBD1 (5 bases). Trimming left V 8 bases short and J 3 bases short, with 19 bases between. This CDR3 is 15 amino acids long. Per the germline V gene, CDR1 is MNHEY and CDR2 is SVGAGI. Here the CDR3 DNA reads TGTGCCAGCTCGCCGACGAATGGGGCGGACACTGAAGCTTTCTTT. This sequence encodes CASSPTNGADTEAFF.

The V and J genes are TRBV5-8 and TRBJ2-5; 7 positions match TRBD1. Looked up from germline, CDR1 is SGHTS and CDR2 is YDEGEE. This CDR3 region has 14 residues. V was clipped by 4 bases and J by 5 bases; unmatched bases: 8. The CDR3 is CASSRPGTEETQYF. The CDR3 nucleotides read TGTGCCAGCAGCCGACCCGGGACAGAGGAGACCCAGTACTTC.

The chain has TRBV28 and TRBJ2-1; 13 bases agree with TRBD2. Germline V gene sequence: CDR1 MDHEN, CDR2 SYDVKM. The CDR3 length is 14 residues. Trimming removed 11 bases from V and 8 bases from J; junction bases left unmatched: 9. DNA for the CDR3: TGTGCCGGTGGGACTAGCGGGATCCTTGATGAGCAGTTCTTC. Protein sequence: CAGGTSGILDEQFF.

The rearrangement uses TRBV6-1 and TRBJ1-2; 7 positions agree with TRBD1. Trimming at V came to 6 bases and at J to 5 bases, leaving 6 bases not matched to a gene. The CDR3 covers 13 residues. CDR1 and CDR2 (germline): MNHNS, SASEGT. The CDR3 is CASRTEGAYGYTF. The DNA of the CDR3 is TGTGCCAGCAGAACAGAGGGGGCTTATGGCTACACCTTC.

The chain couples TRBV28 to TRBJ2-2; D might be TRBD2 (6 bases). The CDR3 length is 16 residues. In germline, CDR1 is MDHEN, CDR2 SYDVKM. Trimming took off 3 bases at V and 4 bases at J, with 15 bases between the two ends. The CDR3 reads CASSLTLASVTGELFF. DNA of the CDR3: TGTGCCAGCAGTTTGACACTAGCTAGTGTCACCGGGGAGCTGTTTTTT.

A single count supports this clone. The chain recombines TRBV4-1 with TRBJ2-3; TRBD2 matches 14 bases. The CDR3 totals 21 residues. CDR1 and CDR2 (germline): MGHRA, YSYEKL. The ends lost 4 bases at V and 3 bases at J; junction bases unmatched: 18. The CDR3 reads CASSREGPGLAGDWSTDTQYF. CDR3 nucleotides: TGCGCCAGCAGCCGAGAGGGACCGGGACTAGCGGGAGATTGGTCGACAGATACGCAGTATTTT.